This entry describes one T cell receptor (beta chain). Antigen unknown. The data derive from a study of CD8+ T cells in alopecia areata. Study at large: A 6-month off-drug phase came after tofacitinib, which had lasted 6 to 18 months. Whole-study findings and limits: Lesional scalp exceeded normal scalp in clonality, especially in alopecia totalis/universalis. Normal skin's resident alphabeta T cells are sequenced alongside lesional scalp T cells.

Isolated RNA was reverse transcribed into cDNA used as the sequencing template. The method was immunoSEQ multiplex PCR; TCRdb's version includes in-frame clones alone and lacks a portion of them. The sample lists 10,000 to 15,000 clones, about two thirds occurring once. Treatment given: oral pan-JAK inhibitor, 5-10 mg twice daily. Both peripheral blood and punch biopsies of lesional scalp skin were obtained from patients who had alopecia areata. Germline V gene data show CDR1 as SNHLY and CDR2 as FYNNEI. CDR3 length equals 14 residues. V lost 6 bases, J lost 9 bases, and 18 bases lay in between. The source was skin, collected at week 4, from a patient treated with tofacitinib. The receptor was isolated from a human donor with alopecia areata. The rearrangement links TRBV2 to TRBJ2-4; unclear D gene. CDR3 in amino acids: CASRKGLISSIQYF. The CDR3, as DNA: TGTGCCAGCAGAAAAGGGCTGATCTCAAGCATTCAGTACTTC.